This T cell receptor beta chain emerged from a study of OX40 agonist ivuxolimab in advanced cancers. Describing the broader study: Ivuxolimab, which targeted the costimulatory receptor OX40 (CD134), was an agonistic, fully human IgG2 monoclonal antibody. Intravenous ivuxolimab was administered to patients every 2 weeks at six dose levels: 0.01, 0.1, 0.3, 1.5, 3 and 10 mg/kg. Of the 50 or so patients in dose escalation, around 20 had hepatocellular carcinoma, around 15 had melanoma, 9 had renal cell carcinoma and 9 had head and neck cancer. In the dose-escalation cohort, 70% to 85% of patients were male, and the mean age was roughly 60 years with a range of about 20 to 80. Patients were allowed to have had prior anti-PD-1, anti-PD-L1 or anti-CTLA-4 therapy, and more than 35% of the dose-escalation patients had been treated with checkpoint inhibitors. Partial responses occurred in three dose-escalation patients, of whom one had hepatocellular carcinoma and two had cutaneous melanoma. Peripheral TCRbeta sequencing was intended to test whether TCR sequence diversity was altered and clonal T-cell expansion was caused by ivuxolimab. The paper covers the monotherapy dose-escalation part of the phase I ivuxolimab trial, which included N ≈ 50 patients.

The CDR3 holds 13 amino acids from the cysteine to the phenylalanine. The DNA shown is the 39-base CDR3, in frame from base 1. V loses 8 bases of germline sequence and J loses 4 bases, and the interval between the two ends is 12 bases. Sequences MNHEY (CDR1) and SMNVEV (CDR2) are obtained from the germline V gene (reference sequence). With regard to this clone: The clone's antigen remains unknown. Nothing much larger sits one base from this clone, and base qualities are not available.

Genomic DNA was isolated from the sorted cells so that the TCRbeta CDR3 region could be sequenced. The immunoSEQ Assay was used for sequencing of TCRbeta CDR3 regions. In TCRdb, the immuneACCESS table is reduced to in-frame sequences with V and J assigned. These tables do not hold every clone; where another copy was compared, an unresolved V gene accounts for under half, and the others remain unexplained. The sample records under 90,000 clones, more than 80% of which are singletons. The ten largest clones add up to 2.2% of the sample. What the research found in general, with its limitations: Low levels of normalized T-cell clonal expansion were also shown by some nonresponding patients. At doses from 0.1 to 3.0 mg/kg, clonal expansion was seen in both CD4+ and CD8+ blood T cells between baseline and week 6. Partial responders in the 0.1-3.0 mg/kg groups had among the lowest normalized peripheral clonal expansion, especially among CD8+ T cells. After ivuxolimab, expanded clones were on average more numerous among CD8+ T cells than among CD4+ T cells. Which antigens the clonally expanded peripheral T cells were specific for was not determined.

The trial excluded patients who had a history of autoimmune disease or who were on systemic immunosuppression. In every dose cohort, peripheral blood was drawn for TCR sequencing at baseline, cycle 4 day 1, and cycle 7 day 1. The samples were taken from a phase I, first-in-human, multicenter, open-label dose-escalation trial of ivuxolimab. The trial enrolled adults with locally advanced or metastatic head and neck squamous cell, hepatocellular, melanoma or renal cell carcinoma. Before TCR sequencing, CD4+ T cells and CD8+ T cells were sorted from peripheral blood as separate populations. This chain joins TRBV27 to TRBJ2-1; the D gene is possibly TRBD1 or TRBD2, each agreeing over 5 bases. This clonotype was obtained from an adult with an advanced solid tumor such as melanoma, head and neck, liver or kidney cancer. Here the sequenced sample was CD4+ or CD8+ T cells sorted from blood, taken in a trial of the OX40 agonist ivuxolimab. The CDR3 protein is CASGRDPYNEQFF. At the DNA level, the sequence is TGTGCCAGCGGCCGGGACCCGTACAATGAGCAGTTCTTC.